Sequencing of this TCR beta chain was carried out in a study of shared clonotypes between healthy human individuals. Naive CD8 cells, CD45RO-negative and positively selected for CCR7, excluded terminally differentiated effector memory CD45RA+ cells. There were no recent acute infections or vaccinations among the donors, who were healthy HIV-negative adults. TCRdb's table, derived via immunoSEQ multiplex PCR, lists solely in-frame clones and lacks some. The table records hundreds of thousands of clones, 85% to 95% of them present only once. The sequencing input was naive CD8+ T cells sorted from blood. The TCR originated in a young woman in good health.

The CDR3: CASTRGGDTGELFF. The CDR3 DNA is TGTGCCAGCACCCGAGGGGGCGACACCGGGGAGCTGTTTTTT. The J gene is TRBJ2-2, the V gene TRBV9; 7 bases are shared with TRBD1. Trimming cost V 6 bases and J 3 bases; bases outside gene matches: 5. There are 14 residues in the CDR3. CDR1 SGDLS and CDR2 YYNGEE come from the germline V gene.